Described below is a single TCR beta chain sequence and its context. As yet, its antigen is unknown. The data stem from a study of cytomegalovirus exposure and HLA in healthy donors. Findings of the study overall: Indistinguishability led to the exclusion of some V segments, TRBV6-2 and TRBV6-3 included.

The primer mix had 60 Vbeta and 13 Jbeta primers. Profiled with immunoSEQ multiplex PCR; TCRdb holds only in-frame clones, not every one. The sample holds 100,000 to 150,000 clones, 80% seen once. The V end lost 6 bases, the J end lost 5 bases, and 11 bases lay between the germline ends. The CDR3 runs 12 residues. The germline V gene has CDR1 SQVTM and CDR2 ANQGSEA. The genes are TRBV29-1 and TRBJ1-5; D may be TRBD1 (5 bases). This receptor was taken from a man in his forties in good health and CMV-seronegative. Sequencing was carried out using PBMCs. The CDR3 loop is CSVSTEHQPQHF. The CDR3 DNA reads TGCAGCGTCTCGACAGAGCATCAGCCCCAGCATTTT. The whole variable domain, remainder taken from reference TRBV29-1 and TRBJ1-5, is SAVISQKPSRDICQRGTSLTIQCQVDSQVTMMFWYRQQPGQSLTLIATANQGSEATYESGFVIDKFPISRPNLTFSTLTVSNMSPEDSSIYLCSVSTEHQPQHFGDGTRLSIL.